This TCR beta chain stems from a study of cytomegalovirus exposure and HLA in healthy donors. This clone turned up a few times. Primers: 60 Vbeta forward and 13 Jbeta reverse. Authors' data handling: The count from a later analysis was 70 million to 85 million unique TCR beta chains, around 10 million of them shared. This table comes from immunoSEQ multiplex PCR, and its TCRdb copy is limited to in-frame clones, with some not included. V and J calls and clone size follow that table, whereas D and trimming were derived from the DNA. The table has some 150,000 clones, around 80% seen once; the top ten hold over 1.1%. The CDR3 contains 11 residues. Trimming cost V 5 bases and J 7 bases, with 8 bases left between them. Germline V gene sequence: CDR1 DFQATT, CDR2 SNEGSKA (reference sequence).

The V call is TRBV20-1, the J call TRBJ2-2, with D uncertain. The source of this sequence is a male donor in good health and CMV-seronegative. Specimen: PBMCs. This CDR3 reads CSAYFGGELFF. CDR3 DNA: TGCAGTGCTTACTTCGGCGGGGAGCTGTTTTTT.